This T cell receptor beta chain was sequenced for a study of identifying expanded T cells in peripheral blood. Study findings and constraints: Variance in clone template counts between roughly two-week samples significantly increased with total template count across all healthy donors.

No infections or other immune events were documented during collection. Concerning this clone: What it binds is not known.

Method: immunoSEQ multiplex PCR; TCRdb's copy keeps in-frame clones and lacks some. The sample holds approximately 91,000 clones, around 88% seen once. V lost 5 bases to trimming and J lost 4 bases, with 23 bases between them. Per germline, CDR1 MDHEN and CDR2 SYDVKM. The CDR3 loop spans 17 amino acids. Source material: blood. This receptor was taken from a person aged 18-70 years in good health. V is TRBV28 and J is TRBJ1-1, with D tentatively TRBD1 (6 bases). CDR3 in amino acids: CASSHRTGSRGGTEAFF. Here the CDR3 DNA reads TGTGCCAGCAGTCACCGGACGGGTTCCCGAGGGGGCACTGAAGCTTTCTTT.